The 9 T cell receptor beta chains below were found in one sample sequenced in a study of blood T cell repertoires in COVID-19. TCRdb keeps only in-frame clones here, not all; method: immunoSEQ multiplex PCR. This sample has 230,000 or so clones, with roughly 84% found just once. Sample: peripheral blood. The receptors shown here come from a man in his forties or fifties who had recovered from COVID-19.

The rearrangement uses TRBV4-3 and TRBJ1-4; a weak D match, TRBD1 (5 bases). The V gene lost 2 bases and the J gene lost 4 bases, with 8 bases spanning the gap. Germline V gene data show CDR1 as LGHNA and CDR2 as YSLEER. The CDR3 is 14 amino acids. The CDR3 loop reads CASSQRTRNEKLFF. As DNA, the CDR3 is TGCGCCAGCAGCCAACGGACACGTAATGAAAAACTGTTTTTT.

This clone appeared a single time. The CDR3 DNA reads TGTGCCAGCAGCCAACCTGAAGCGGGGGGGCTTCAAGAGACCCAGTACTTC. It translates to CASSQPEAGGLQETQYF. The chain employs TRBV3-1 (or the pseudogene TRBV3-2) and TRBJ2-5, with 10 bases matching TRBD2. Looked up from germline, CDR1 is LGHDT and CDR2 is YNNKEL (reference sequence). The CDR3 covers 17 residues. V gave up 2 bases and J gave up 2 bases; unmatched junction bases: 8.

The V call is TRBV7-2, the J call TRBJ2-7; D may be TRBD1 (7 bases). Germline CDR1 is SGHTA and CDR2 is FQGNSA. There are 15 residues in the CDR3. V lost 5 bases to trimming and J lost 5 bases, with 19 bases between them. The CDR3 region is CASSPALARGDEQYF. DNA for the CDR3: TGTGCCAGCAGCCCTGCATTAGCCAGGGGGGACGAGCAGTACTTC.

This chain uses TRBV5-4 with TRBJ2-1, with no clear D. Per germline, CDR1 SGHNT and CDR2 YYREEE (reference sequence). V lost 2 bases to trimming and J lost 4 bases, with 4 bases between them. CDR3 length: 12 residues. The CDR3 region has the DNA TGTGCCAGCAGCTTCGGGTACAATGAGCAGTTCTTC. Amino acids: CASSFGYNEQFF.

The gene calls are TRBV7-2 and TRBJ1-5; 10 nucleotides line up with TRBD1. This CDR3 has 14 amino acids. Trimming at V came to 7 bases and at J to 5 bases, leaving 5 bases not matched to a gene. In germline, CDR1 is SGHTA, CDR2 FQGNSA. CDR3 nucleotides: TGTGCCAGCAACCGGGACAGGGGTGATCAGCCCCAGCATTTT. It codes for CASNRDRGDQPQHF. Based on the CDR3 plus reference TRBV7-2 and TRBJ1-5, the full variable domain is GAGVSQSPSNKVTEKGKDVELRCDPISGHTALYWYRQSLGQGLEFLIYFQGNSAPDKSGLPSDRFSAERTGGSVSTLTIQRTQQEDSAVYLCASNRDRGDQPQHFGDGTRLSIL.

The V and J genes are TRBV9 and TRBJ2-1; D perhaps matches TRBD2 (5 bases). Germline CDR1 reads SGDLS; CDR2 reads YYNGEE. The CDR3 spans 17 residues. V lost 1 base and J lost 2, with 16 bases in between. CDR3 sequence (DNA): TGTGCCAGCAGCGTATCCGCAGTGCTAGCCGCCTACAATGAGCAGTTCTTC. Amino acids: CASSVSAVLAAYNEQFF.

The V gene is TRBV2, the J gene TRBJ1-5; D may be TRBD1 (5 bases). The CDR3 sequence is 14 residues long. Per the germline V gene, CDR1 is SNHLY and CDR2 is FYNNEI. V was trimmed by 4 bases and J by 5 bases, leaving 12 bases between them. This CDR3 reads CASSVTGYDQPQHF. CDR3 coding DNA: TGTGCCAGCAGTGTAACAGGCTACGATCAGCCCCAGCATTTT.

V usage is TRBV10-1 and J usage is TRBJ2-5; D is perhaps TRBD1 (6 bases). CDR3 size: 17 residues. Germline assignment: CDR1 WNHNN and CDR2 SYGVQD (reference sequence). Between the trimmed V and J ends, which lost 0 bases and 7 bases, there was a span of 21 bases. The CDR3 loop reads CASSESSPGHFGGTQYF. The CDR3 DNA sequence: TGCGCCAGCAGTGAGTCGTCCCCGGGACATTTCGGAGGGACCCAGTACTTC.

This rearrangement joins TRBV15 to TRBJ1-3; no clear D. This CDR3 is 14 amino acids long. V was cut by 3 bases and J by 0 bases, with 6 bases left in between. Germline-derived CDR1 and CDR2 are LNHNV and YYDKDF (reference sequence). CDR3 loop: CATSSGSSGNTIYF. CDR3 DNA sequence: TGTGCCACCAGCAGCGGGTCCTCTGGAAACACCATATATTTT. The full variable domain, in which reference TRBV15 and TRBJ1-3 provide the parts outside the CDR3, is DAMVIQNPRYQVTQFGKPVTLSCSQTLNHNVMYWYQQKSSQAPKLLFHYYDKDFNNEADTPDNFQSRRPNTSFCFLDIRSPGLGDTAMYLCATSSGSSGNTIYFGEGSWLTVV.